This T cell receptor (beta chain) was found in a study of CD8+ T cells in alopecia areata. Whole-study findings and limits: An increase in clonality over normal scalp was evident in lesional scalp, especially alopecia totalis/universalis.

Investigators isolated RNA and reverse transcribed it into cDNA to act as the sequencing template. Here immunoSEQ multiplex PCR was the method, and the copy in TCRdb shows in-frame clones only, minus some. The sample has 250,000 or so clones, under 70% seen once. Lesional scalp punch biopsies and peripheral blood came from alopecia areata patients. Comment on this clone: The antigen is not known.

This CDR3 comprises 12 residues. Looked up from germline, CDR1 is GTSNPN and CDR2 is SVGIG (reference sequence). The germline V and J ends were trimmed by 4 bases and 4 bases, with 9 bases remaining between them. The J gene is TRBJ2-3, the V gene TRBV30, with D unclear. This TCR was sampled from a human donor with alopecia areata. The specimen was CD4+ T cells sorted from blood, collected at week 0. The CDR3 reads CAWTPRADTQYF. CDR3 coding DNA: TGTGCCTGGACCCCCCGTGCAGATACGCAGTATTTT.